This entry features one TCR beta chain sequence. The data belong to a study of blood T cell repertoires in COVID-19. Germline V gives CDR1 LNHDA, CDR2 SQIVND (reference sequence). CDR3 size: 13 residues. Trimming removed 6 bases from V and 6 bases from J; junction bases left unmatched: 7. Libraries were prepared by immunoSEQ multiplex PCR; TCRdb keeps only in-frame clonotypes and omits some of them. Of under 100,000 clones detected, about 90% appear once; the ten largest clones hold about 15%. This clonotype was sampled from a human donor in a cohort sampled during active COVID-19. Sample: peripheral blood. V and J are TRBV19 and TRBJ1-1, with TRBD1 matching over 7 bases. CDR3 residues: CASRQGYGAEAFF. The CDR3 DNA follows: TGTGCCAGTAGACAGGGGTATGGCGCTGAAGCTTTCTTT.